A single sample gave rise to the 21 T cell receptor beta chains below, sequenced in a study of cytomegalovirus exposure and HLA in healthy donors. The PCR made use of 60 Vbeta and 13 Jbeta primers. The table came from immunoSEQ multiplex PCR; TCRdb's copy has only in-frame clones and leaves some out. The sample includes 150,000 to 200,000 clones, around four fifths seen only once; the top ten take under 1%. Sequenced material: PBMCs. These receptors were obtained from a girl aged 2 to 9 in good health and CMV-seropositive.

The chain has TRBV5-1 and TRBJ1-1; TRBD1 matches at 8 bases. The CDR3 loop spans 15 amino acids. Germline trimming cut 0 bases from V and 6 bases from J; bases unmatched to any gene: 7. Looked up from germline, CDR1 is SGHRS and CDR2 is YFSETQ. The CDR3 loop is CASSLAPGGLAEAFF. The CDR3, as DNA: TGCGCCAGCAGCTTGGCCCCAGGGGGCCTCGCTGAAGCTTTCTTT.

A note on this clone: The junction departs from germline at one end; a sequencing error may be responsible. V and J are TRBV19 and TRBJ2-5, with D possibly TRBD2 on 7 matching bases. Germline CDR1 and CDR2: LNHDA and SQIVND (reference sequence). The CDR3 consists of 13 residues. CDR3 in DNA: TGTGCCAGTAGTATCGGGGGGCAAGCGACCCAGTACTTC. Its protein product is CASSIGGQATQYF.

This chain's CDR3 is CASSPHRLAGLYQETQYF. As DNA, the CDR3 is TGTGCCAGCAGCCCCCACCGACTAGCGGGACTGTACCAAGAGACCCAGTACTTC. The chain uses TRBV5-4 and TRBJ2-5, with TRBD2 identical over 11 bases. The ends lost 4 bases at V and 0 bases at J; junction bases unmatched: 11. Germline V gives CDR1 SGHNT, CDR2 YYREEE (reference sequence). There are 18 residues in the CDR3.

This sequence joins TRBV29-1 and TRBJ2-2; TRBD1 is a possible D gene (6 bases). Germline lookup yields CDR1 SQVTM and CDR2 ANQGSEA. There are 13 residues in the CDR3. Trimming stripped 8 bases from V and 6 bases from J, with 16 bases between. The chain's CDR3 is CSSRGGFAGELFF. CDR3 bases: TGCAGCTCTCGAGGGGGTTTCGCCGGGGAGCTGTTTTTT.

This clone has more than one count but fewer than ten. The chain recombines TRBV6-1 with TRBJ2-2, with 7 bases lining up with TRBD1. The CDR3 covers 15 residues. Germline CDR1 MNHNS, CDR2 SASEGT. V was clipped by 3 bases and J by 2 bases; unmatched bases: 3. The chain's CDR3 is CASSDGTVNTGELFF. CDR3 coding DNA: TGTGCCAGCAGTGACGGGACAGTCAACACCGGGGAGCTGTTTTTT.

The chain employs TRBV19 and TRBJ1-5, with 7 bases identical to TRBD1. V shed 8 bases and J 1 base; nucleotides not matched to a gene: 8. The CDR3 length is 15 residues. Germline values: CDR1 LNHDA, CDR2 SQIVND (reference sequence). The DNA for the CDR3 is TGTGCCAGTTGGGGGCACAGGGGAAGCAATCAGCCCCAGCATTTT. Protein product: CASWGHRGSNQPQHF.

The CDR3 nucleotides are TGTGCCAGCAGTCTATCCCAAGAGACCCAGTACTTC. It yields the protein CASSLSQETQYF. V gene TRBV5-6 combines with J gene TRBJ2-5; no clear D. The V gene lost 5 bases and the J gene lost 1 base, with 6 bases spanning the gap. CDR1 and CDR2 (germline): SGHDT, YYEEEE. The CDR3 is 12 amino acids.

In its sample, this clone was seen a few times. This chain joins TRBV7-9 and TRBJ1-1; D might be TRBD1 (6 bases). The CDR3 loop spans 13 amino acids. Between the trimmed V and J ends, which lost 1 base and 8 bases, there was a span of 11 bases. From germline, CDR1 is SEHNR and CDR2 FQNEAQ (reference sequence). The CDR3 is CASSLGGDREAFF. The CDR3 DNA sequence: TGTGCCAGCAGCTTAGGGGGAGACAGGGAAGCTTTCTTT. The complete variable domain, with remaining parts taken from reference TRBV7-9 and TRBJ1-1, reads DTGVSQNPRHKITKRGQNVTFRCDPISEHNRLYWYRQTLGQGPEFLTYFQNEAQLEKSRLLSDRFSAERPKGSFSTLEIQRTEQGDSAMYLCASSLGGDREAFFGQGTRLTVV.

The V and J genes are TRBV19 and TRBJ1-1; D unclear. The CDR3 has 14 residues. The germline gives CDR1 LNHDA, CDR2 SQIVND (reference sequence). V dropped 0 bases and J dropped 0 bases, with 5 bases sitting between them. The CDR3 DNA reads as TGTGCCAGTAGTATAGACAGTATGAACACTGAAGCTTTCTTT. Protein product: CASSIDSMNTEAFF.

V usage is TRBV5-1 and J usage is TRBJ2-2; TRBD1 might be the D (5 bases). Germline assignment: CDR1 SGHRS and CDR2 YFSETQ. This CDR3 has 15 amino acids. V lost 0 bases and J lost 6, with 12 bases in between. Here the CDR3 DNA reads TGCGCCAGCAGCTTGGCAGGACATAAAGCCGGGGAGCTGTTTTTT. Translating it yields CASSLAGHKAGELFF.

The J gene is TRBJ2-6, the V gene TRBV10-3; 8 bases match TRBD1. Per germline, CDR1 ENHRY and CDR2 SYGVKD. The CDR3 runs 17 residues. Trimming took 6 bases from V and 1 from J; bases not matched to a gene: 8. CDR3 nucleotide sequence: TGTGCCATCAGACCGGGACAGGAGAGATCTGGGGCCAACGTCCTGACTTTC. Its protein product is CAIRPGQERSGANVLTF.

The rearrangement links TRBV7-9 to TRBJ2-7; unclear D gene. The CDR3 extends over 14 amino acids. CDR1 and CDR2 from the germline V gene are SEHNR and FQNEAQ (reference sequence). V was shortened by 0 bases and J by 2 bases, with 8 bases between the two germline ends. CDR3 residues: CASSLAGYTYEQYF. In DNA form, the CDR3 reads TGTGCCAGCAGCTTAGCCGGGTACACCTACGAGCAGTACTTC. Using reference TRBV7-9 and TRBJ2-7 for the parts outside the CDR3, the full variable domain is DTGVSQNPRHKITKRGQNVTFRCDPISEHNRLYWYRQTLGQGPEFLTYFQNEAQLEKSRLLSDRFSAERPKGSFSTLEIQRTEQGDSAMYLCASSLAGYTYEQYFGPGTRLTVT.

The chain recombines TRBV30 with TRBJ2-2, with a weak D call TRBD1 (5 bases). The germline CDR1 and CDR2 sequences are GTSNPN and SVGIG (reference sequence). The length of the CDR3 is 13 residues. Trimming pared 4 bases from V and 3 bases from J, leaving 9 bases between. DNA for the CDR3: TGTGCCTGGATCCAGGGATACACCGGGGAGCTGTTTTTT. Translation gives CAWIQGYTGELFF.

The chain is built from TRBV28 and TRBJ2-7; TRBD2 matches at 12 bases. Germline V gene sequence: CDR1 MDHEN, CDR2 SYDVKM. With V trimmed by 6 bases and J by 3 bases, 6 bases remained unmatched. The CDR3 has 15 amino acids. The CDR3 region is CASRNPGLAGYEQYF. CDR3 in DNA: TGTGCCAGCAGGAATCCGGGACTAGCGGGCTACGAGCAGTACTTC.

This clone is a singleton in its sample. The chain uses TRBV4-1 and TRBJ2-1, with D unresolved. With 0 bases removed from V and 3 bases from J, the gap between germline ends came to 15 bases. The CDR3 spans 17 residues. CDR1 is MGHRA, CDR2 YSYEKL, per germline. CDR3 residues: CASSQEEARAIYNEQFF. In DNA form, the CDR3 reads TGCGCCAGCAGCCAAGAAGAGGCTAGAGCCATCTACAATGAGCAGTTCTTC.

This clone showed up just once. The rearrangement uses TRBV30 and TRBJ1-2, with D hard to call. Trimming removed 4 bases at V and 4 bases at J, with 10 bases between. The CDR3 length is 12 residues. Germline V CDR1 and CDR2: GTSNPN, SVGIG (reference sequence). The CDR3 spells CAWTGEGYGYTF. The DNA for the CDR3 is TGTGCCTGGACTGGGGAGGGCTATGGCTACACCTTC.

The chain joins TRBV15 to TRBJ2-2; 8 bases are a match to TRBD2. J lost 7 bases, V lost 2 bases, and 6 bases had no gene match. The CDR3 length is 15 residues. CDR1 and CDR2 (germline): LNHNV, YYDKDF (reference sequence). CDR3 sequence reads: CATSRQRESGGELFF. As DNA, the CDR3 is TGTGCCACCAGCAGACAGCGGGAGTCGGGCGGGGAGCTGTTTTTT.

This clone has only a few counts. The V and J genes are TRBV12-5 and TRBJ2-5; D perhaps matches TRBD2 (6 bases). Germline CDR1 LGHNT, CDR2 FRNRAP. The CDR3 has 14 residues. Between the trimmed V and J ends, which lost 3 bases and 3 bases, there was a span of 11 bases. CDR3 DNA sequence: TGTGCTAGTGGTTTAACCGGAGGGGAAGAGACCCAGTACTTC. Translated, it gives CASGLTGGEETQYF.

This clone turned up a few times. Here the CDR3 reads CAIDGTSGDTGELFF. Written as DNA, the CDR3 is TGTGCTATCGACGGGACTAGCGGAGACACCGGGGAGCTGTTTTTT. The V and J genes are TRBV7-6 and TRBJ2-2, with TRBD2 identical over 11 bases. CDR3 length: 15 residues. Per germline, CDR1 SGHVS and CDR2 FNYEAQ.

The V call is TRBV28, the J call TRBJ2-6, with a tentative D call TRBD2 (6 bases). Germline CDR1 and CDR2: MDHEN and SYDVKM. V lost 10 bases to trimming and J lost 0 bases, with 22 bases between them. The CDR3 length is 18 residues. CDR3 nucleotide sequence: TGTGCCATCGGGGCGGGACGGATTGACCTCTCTGGGGCCAACGTCCTGACTTTC. It encodes CAIGAGRIDLSGANVLTF.

The V gene is TRBV30, the J gene TRBJ1-3, with a possible D match to TRBD1 (6 bases). This CDR3 is 14 amino acids long. Germline values: CDR1 GTSNPN, CDR2 SVGIG (reference sequence). Trimming pared 0 bases from V and 4 bases from J, leaving 10 bases between. CDR3 loop: CAWSVTGSGNTIYF. The CDR3 DNA follows: TGTGCCTGGAGTGTAACAGGGTCCGGAAACACCATATATTTT.